This T cell receptor beta chain came from a study of blood T cell repertoires in COVID-19. The table came from immunoSEQ multiplex PCR; TCRdb's copy has only in-frame clones and leaves some out. The table lists 35,000 to 40,000 clones, roughly 81% of them singletons. Germline-derived CDR1 and CDR2 are MGHRA and YSYEKL. The germline V and J ends were trimmed by 0 bases and 1 base, with 12 bases remaining between them. The CDR3 is 16 residues long. The source material was peripheral blood. J is TRBJ1-1 and V is TRBV4-1; D is ambiguous. The TCR was taken from a human donor in a cohort sampled during active COVID-19. The CDR3 coding sequence is TGCGCCAGCAGCCAAGATGCGAGCACCGGGAACACTGAAGCTTTCTTT. Protein sequence: CASSQDASTGNTEAFF.